A selection of T cell receptor beta chains follows, all from one sample in a study of T-cell memory formation after mild COVID-19. TCRdb re-called the 5' RACE reads with MiXCR, one entry per CDR3 protein. Among 450,000 or so distinct CDR3 sequences listed, about 20% were seen once. Sequencing input: PBMCs or a T cell subset sorted from them (not recorded which). The receptors originated from an adult woman who had mild COVID-19 (a few samples of this study predate the infection). Cell type and time point are not known. CDR3s include the opening cysteine and the closing phenylalanine or tryptophan. A D gene is named only where the DNA matches it firmly. Some rows mark clone size as missing; the rest say once, few, many or name a class of expanded clone.

D gene	clone size	V gene	J gene	CDR3 protein	CDR3 DNA
-	-	TRBV11-2	TRBJ2-7	CASSLVGGRGEQYF	TGTGCCAGCAGCTTAGTAGGGGGTAGGGGCGAGCAGTACTTC
-	-	TRBV7-2	TRBJ2-4	CASSPTGTVPKNIQYF	TGTGCCAGCAGCCCGACAGGGACTGTCCCCAAAAACATTCAGTACTTC
TRBD2	few	TRBV5-1	TRBJ2-1	CASSRFLAGGSYNEQFF	TGCGCCAGCAGCCGCTTTCTAGCGGGGGGCTCCTACAATGAGCAGTTCTTC
-	-	TRBV5-5	TRBJ1-1	CASSLAGELVGTEAFF	TGTGCCAGCAGCTTGGCCGGGGAGCTGGTGGGCACTGAAGCTTTCTTT
-	-	TRBV4-3	TRBJ1-5	CASSQDGQDHQPQHF	TGCGCCAGCAGCCAAGACGGGCAGGACCATCAGCCCCAGCATTTT
-	few	TRBV7-9	TRBJ2-5	CASSPVNLYQETQYF	TGTGCCAGCAGCCCCGTGAACCTGTACCAAGAGACCCAGTACTTC
-	few	TRBV27	TRBJ2-2	CASSLIPNTGELFF	TGTGCCAGCAGTTTAATACCGAACACCGGGGAGCTGTTTTTT
TRBD2	-	TRBV7-3	TRBJ2-5	CASSLRGDQETQYF	TGTGCCAGCAGCTTACGGGGGGACCAAGAGACCCAGTACTTC
-	many	TRBV12-3/TRBV12-4	TRBJ1-2	CASSLGAGYGYTF	TGTGCCAGCAGCCTAGGGGCAGGCTATGGCTACACCTTC
-	few	TRBV5-1	TRBJ2-7	CASSFQAPRGSYEQYF	TGCGCCAGCAGCTTTCAGGCCCCGAGGGGTTCCTACGAGCAGTACTTC
TRBD1	-	TRBV10-3	TRBJ1-2	CAISVEGQLYGYTF	TGTGCCATCAGTGTAGAGGGACAGCTCTATGGCTACACCTTC
TRBD1	few	TRBV10-3	TRBJ2-1	CAIGTGTALYEQFF	TGTGCCATCGGCACCGGGACAGCCCTCTATGAGCAGTTCTTC
TRBD2	-	TRBV2	TRBJ2-5	CASSDGTIETQYF	TGTGCCAGCAGTGATGGGACTATAGAGACCCAGTACTTC
TRBD2	-	TRBV5-1	TRBJ2-5	CASSLITSGGQETQYF	TGCGCCAGCAGCTTGATCACTAGCGGGGGCCAAGAGACCCAGTACTTC
TRBD2	-	TRBV9	TRBJ2-3	CASSQGSGRATDTQYF	TGTGCCAGCAGCCAGGGAAGCGGGAGGGCCACAGATACGCAGTATTTT
-	-	TRBV7-2	TRBJ2-5	CASSLVEVEETQYF	TGTGCCAGCAGCTTAGTTGAGGTTGAGGAGACCCAGTACTTC